Below are 10 T cell receptor beta chains sequenced from a single sample in a study of T cell responses to AZD1222 COVID-19 vaccine. Produced via immunoSEQ multiplex PCR; TCRdb's table is partial and in-frame only. Of about 120,000 clones listed, 80% to 90% were seen once; the top ten hold 3.9%. The specimen comprised peripheral blood, sampled on day 0 of MenACWY control vaccination. These receptors were obtained from an adult in good health.

V and J are TRBV29-1 and TRBJ1-2, with 10 bases that match TRBD1. Per germline, CDR1 SQVTM and CDR2 ANQGSEA. The CDR3 spans 15 residues. J was trimmed by 0 bases and V by 7 bases; bases with no gene match: 8. The CDR3 nucleotides are TGCAGCGCGGGGGGACAGGGGAGCTCTAACTATGGCTACACCTTC. Translating it yields CSAGGQGSSNYGYTF.

This clone was seen only once. This sequence joins TRBV15 and TRBJ2-7; a possible D gene is TRBD1 (7 bases). The germline V gene has CDR1 LNHNV and CDR2 YYDKDF (reference sequence). This CDR3 has 14 amino acids. V lost 5 bases, J lost 3 bases, and 14 bases lay in between. CDR3 in DNA: TGTGCCACCAGCTCCCAGGGGGGATTCTACGAGCAGTACTTC. Translation: CATSSQGGFYEQYF.

The chain has TRBV5-1 and TRBJ2-7; D uncertain. CDR1 and CDR2 (germline): SGHRS, YFSETQ. Trimming took 8 bases from V and 6 from J, leaving 21 bases between them. This CDR3 is built from 14 residues. CDR3 amino acids: CASGLTELVREQYF. In DNA, the CDR3 is TGCGCCAGTGGGCTGACGGAACTGGTTCGCGAGCAGTACTTC. The full variable domain, its missing parts supplied by reference TRBV5-1 and TRBJ2-7, is KAGVTQTPRYLIKTRGQQVTLSCSPISGHRSVSWYQQTPGQGLQFLFEYFSETQRNKGNFPGRFSGRQFSNSRSEMNVSTLELGDSALYLCASGLTELVREQYFGPGTRLTVT.

The chain couples TRBV28 to TRBJ1-6, with D possibly matching TRBD1 (5 bases). Trimming removed 6 bases at V and 9 bases at J, with 15 bases between. The CDR3 spans 14 residues. The germline V gene encodes CDR1 MDHEN and CDR2 SYDVKM. Here the CDR3 DNA reads TGTGCCAGCAGAAACCCAGGGAGCGGTTCACCCCTCCACTTT. It yields the protein CASRNPGSGSPLHF.

This clone appeared a few times. The chain couples TRBV6-5 to TRBJ1-2; D unresolved. Trimming left V 6 bases short and J 2 bases short, with 13 bases between. The CDR3 extends over 14 amino acids. Germline CDR1 is MNHEY and CDR2 is SVGAGI. CDR3 in DNA: TGTGCCAGCAGCCCCGACACCCGCAACTATGGCTACACCTTC. It yields the protein CASSPDTRNYGYTF.

This clone occurred a few times. This chain joins TRBV7-8 and TRBJ2-5, with D uncertain. This CDR3 is built from 12 residues. The V gene lost 5 bases and the J gene lost 4 bases, with 8 bases spanning the gap. Germline CDR1 reads SGHVS; CDR2 reads FQNEAQ. The CDR3 reads CASSPFGETQYF. In nucleotides, the CDR3 is TGTGCCAGCAGCCCATTCGGAGAGACCCAGTACTTC.

Written as DNA, the CDR3 is TGTGCCAGCTCACCACCGAAAGGGACATCTCCTTATAATTCACCCCTCCACTTT. Translated, it gives CASSPPKGTSPYNSPLHF. This rearrangement joins TRBV18 to TRBJ1-6, with D perhaps matching TRBD1 (6 bases). This CDR3 contains 18 residues. CDR1 and CDR2 from the germline V gene are KGHSH and LQKENI. V lost 0 bases, J lost 4 bases, and 16 bases lay in between. Full variable domain (outside the CDR3, taken from reference TRBV18 and TRBJ1-6): NAGVMQNPRHLVRRRGQEARLRCSPMKGHSHVYWYRQLPEEGLKFMVYLQKENIIDESGMPKERFSAEFPKEGPSILRIQQVVRGDSAAYFCASSPPKGTSPYNSPLHFGNGTRLTVT.

The J gene is TRBJ2-5, the V gene TRBV20-1; D is uncertain. Germline assignment: CDR1 DFQATT and CDR2 SNEGSKA (reference sequence). Trimming removed 7 bases at V and 1 base at J, with 4 bases between. CDR3 length: 10 residues. CDR3 amino acids: CSGVQETQYF. In nucleotides, the CDR3 is TGCAGTGGGGTCCAAGAGACCCAGTACTTC.

J is TRBJ1-3 and V is TRBV4-2; 7 bases are a match to TRBD1. The CDR3 covers 15 residues. The germline gives CDR1 LGHNA, CDR2 YNFKEQ. Unmatched junction bases numbered 6, after V lost 1 base and J lost 6 bases. DNA of the CDR3: TGTGCCAGCAGCCAAGTTGGGCAGGGGGAAAACACCATATATTTT. Translating gives CASSQVGQGENTIYF.

The V and J genes are TRBV4-2 and TRBJ2-5, with 16 bases identical to TRBD2. Per germline, CDR1 LGHNA and CDR2 YNFKEQ. The V gene end was trimmed by 3 bases and the J gene end by 1 base; junction bases not matched to a gene: 8. The CDR3 has 19 amino acids. The CDR3 is CASSHLPGLAGGSQETQYF. In nucleotides, the CDR3 is TGTGCCAGCAGCCATCTCCCGGGACTAGCGGGGGGGTCCCAAGAGACCCAGTACTTC.